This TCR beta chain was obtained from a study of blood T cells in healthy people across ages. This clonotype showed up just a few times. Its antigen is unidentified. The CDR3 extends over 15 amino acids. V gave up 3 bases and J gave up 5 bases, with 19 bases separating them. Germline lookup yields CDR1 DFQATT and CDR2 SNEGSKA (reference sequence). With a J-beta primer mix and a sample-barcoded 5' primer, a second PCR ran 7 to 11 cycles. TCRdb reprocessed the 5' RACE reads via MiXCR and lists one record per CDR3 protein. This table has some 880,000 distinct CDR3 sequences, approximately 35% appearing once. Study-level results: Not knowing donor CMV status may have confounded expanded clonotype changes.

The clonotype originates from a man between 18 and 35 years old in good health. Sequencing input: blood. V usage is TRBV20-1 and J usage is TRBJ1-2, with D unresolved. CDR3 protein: CSARVHSTTPYGYTF. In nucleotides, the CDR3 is TGCAGTGCTAGGGTGCACAGTACTACCCCTTATGGCTACACCTTC.